These T cell receptor beta chains were read from a single sample in a study of CD8+ T cells in alopecia areata. Produced via immunoSEQ multiplex PCR; TCRdb's table is partial and in-frame only. The sample has under 300,000 clones; 60% are singletons. The sample consisted of CD4+ T cells sorted from blood, taken at approximately week 52, from a patient treated with tofacitinib. Source of these receptors: a human donor with alopecia areata. The CDR3 runs from the conserved cysteine through the conserved F or W. D genes are given only for firm matches. A row's size may be missing; if present it is once, few, many or a size class.

TRBJ2-4 TRBV6-5 few . TGTGCCAGCAGGAACGTGGGTGGCAAAAACATTCAGTACTTC CASRNVGGKNIQYF
TRBJ2-7 TRBV29-1 . . TGCAGCGTTGGAAGCAACCTTTACGAGCAGTACTTC CSVGSNLYEQYF
TRBJ2-7 TRBV6-5 few . TGTGCCAGCAGCTCAGGGATCAACGAGCAGTACTTC CASSSGINEQYF
TRBJ2-7 TRBV13 . . TGTGCCAGCAGCTTAAGCAACGAGCAGTACTTC CASSLSNEQYF
TRBJ1-6 TRBV2 . . TGTGCCAGCAGTGTAGGAGGGGGCTCCTATAATTCACCCCTCCACTTT CASSVGGGSYNSPLHF
TRBJ2-5 TRBV11-2 . . TGTGCCAGCAGCCCCCGGGGTGCGGGGACCCAGTACTTC CASSPRGAGTQYF
TRBJ1-2 TRBV5-4 . . TGTGCCAGCAGCGTGGACGGGAACTATGGCTACACCTTC CASSVDGNYGYTF
TRBJ2-7 TRBV10-3 . TRBD2 TGTGCCATCAGTGAGTCGGAGACTAGCCCTCTACGAGAGCAGTACTTC CAISESETSPLREQYF
TRBJ2-2 TRBV11-1 . TRBD1 TGTGCCAGCAGCTCGGACAGGGCAAACACCGGGGAGCTGTTTTTT CASSSDRANTGELFF
TRBJ2-6 TRBV14 few TRBD2 TGTGCCAGCAGCCAAGGACTAGCGGGGGCCCTACTCTCTGGGGCCAACGTCCTGACTTTC CASSQGLAGALLSGANVLTF
TRBJ2-5 TRBV2 few . TGTGCCAGCAGGAGTGGTTGGCCCCAGGAGACCCAGTACTTC CASRSGWPQETQYF
TRBJ2-5 TRBV18 . TRBD2 TGTGCCAGCTCACCAGTCGCGGGGGGGCCTCGAGAGACCCAGTACTTC CASSPVAGGPRETQYF
TRBJ1-1 TRBV18 . . TGTGCCAGCTCACCGTTTGGCAGCAAGAACACTGAAGCTTTCTTT CASSPFGSKNTEAFF
TRBJ1-6 TRBV7-9 few . TGTGCCAGCAGGCCCCCGGGGCTTTATAATTCACCCCTCCACTTT CASRPPGLYNSPLHF
TRBJ1-1 TRBV27 . . TGTGCCAGCAGGCCGAGGGGAAACACTGAAGCTTTCTTT CASRPRGNTEAFF
TRBJ1-2 TRBV5-1 . . TGCGCCAGCAGCTTGCCCCTGACCCAAAGTCAGGATGGCTACACCTTC CASSLPLTQSQDGYTF
TRBJ1-2 TRBV11-2 . . TGTGCCAGCAGCTTAGGTGAGCCGTCGTACTATGGCTACACCTTC CASSLGEPSYYGYTF
TRBJ1-2 TRBV5-1 . . TGCGCCAGCAGCTTGGGGATTGGGGGCGCGGACCCCAATGGCTACACCTTC CASSLGIGGADPNGYTF
TRBJ2-1 TRBV2 few . TGTGCCGGGGGTCGGTGGAATGAGCAGTTCTTC CAGGRWNEQFF
TRBJ2-3 TRBV5-1 . TRBD1 TGCGCCAGCAGCGCTACAGGGGACGGTACGCAGTATTTT CASSATGDGTQYF
TRBJ2-5 TRBV7-9 . . TGTGCCAGCAGTCACACACGGGACGGTCAAGAGACCCAGTACTTC CASSHTRDGQETQYF
TRBJ1-1 TRBV11-2 once . TGTGCCAGCAGCTTTACGGGGAGCACTGAAGCTTTCTTT CASSFTGSTEAFF
TRBJ2-6 TRBV6-5 once . TGTGCCAGCAGTTACTCGGCCTCTGGGGCCAACGTCCTGACTTTC CASSYSASGANVLTF
TRBJ2-7 TRBV9 . . TGTGCCAGCAGCTCTAGGACTTATTCCTACGAGCAGTACTTC CASSSRTYSYEQYF
TRBJ1-1 TRBV29-1 . . TGCAGCGCTGGGGGGGGGCGCGTCCCTCCTGAAGCTTTCTTT CSAGGGRVPPEAFF
TRBJ2-1 TRBV29-1 . . TGCAGCGTACCACACCAAGGGAATGAGCAGTTCTTC CSVPHQGNEQFF
TRBJ2-7 TRBV6-1 . . TGTGCCACCAGAATCCAGCAGGGGAGGCGAGAGCAGTACTTC CATRIQQGRREQYF
TRBJ2-1 TRBV30 once . TGTGCCTGGAGTCCCTACGACGAGGAGCAGTTCTTC CAWSPYDEEQFF
TRBJ2-4 TRBV5-6 . TRBD1 TGTGCCAGCAGCTTGGACGGACAGGGTCGAAACATTCAGTACTTC CASSLDGQGRNIQYF
TRBJ1-1 TRBV30 . . TGTGCCTGGACTAGGGCCTCAAGATCTGGCGAAGCTTTCTTT CAWTRASRSGEAFF
TRBJ2-6 TRBV29-1 . TRBD1 TGCAGCGTACAGGGGCGAGGGGCCAACGTCCTGACTTTC CSVQGRGANVLTF
TRBJ2-5 TRBV5-6 . . TGTGCCAGCAGCTTGGGACTTACGGGGACCCAGTACTTC CASSLGLTGTQYF
TRBJ2-2 TRBV29-1 . . TGCAGCGTTGAAAGGATCCCCGGGGAGCTGTTTTTT CSVERIPGELFF
TRBJ1-6 TRBV14 few TRBD1 TGTGCCAGCAGCCAAGTCCACAGGGGGACCGCCTCACCCCTCCACTTT CASSQVHRGTASPLHF
TRBJ2-1 TRBV7-8 few TRBD1 TGTGCCAGCAGCTCCGGGACAGGGCCGTACAATGAGCAGTTCTTC CASSSGTGPYNEQFF
TRBJ2-6 TRBV5-1 . . TGCGCCAGCAGCCCCGTTTCGTCCGGGGCCAACGTCCTGACTTTC CASSPVSSGANVLTF
TRBJ2-3 TRBV4-1 . . TGCGCCAGCAGCCAAGGGAGCGGTTATACGCAGTATTTT CASSQGSGYTQYF
TRBJ2-2 TRBV30 . . TGTGCCTGGATTCATCTTAACACCGGGGAGCTGTTTTTT CAWIHLNTGELFF
TRBJ1-6 TRBV7-6 . . TGTGCCAGCAGCTTAGAGCCCGATAACTATTCACCCCTCCACTTT CASSLEPDNYSPLHF
TRBJ2-5 TRBV25-1 . . TGTGCCAGCAGTGAATCCGGGCAGACCCAGTACTTC CASSESGQTQYF
TRBJ2-1 TRBV29-1 . . TGCAGCGTCTGGGTCAATGAGCAGTTCTTC CSVWVNEQFF
TRBJ2-7 TRBV30 few TRBD2 TGTGCCTGGAGGAGGAAGGGGCTAGCGGGTTCCGAGCAGTACTTC CAWRRKGLAGSEQYF
TRBJ2-1 TRBV4-3 once . TGCGCCAGCAGCCAAGATAGCAGGGAGAAGACCTACAATGAGCAGTTCTTC CASSQDSREKTYNEQFF
TRBJ2-1 TRBV7-6 . TRBD2 TGTGCCAGCAGCAGAACTAGCGGGGGGCCCAATGAGCAGTTCTTC CASSRTSGGPNEQFF
TRBJ1-4 TRBV5-4 . TRBD1 TGTGCCAGCAGCACCCGGGACAGGGTTAAACTGTTTTTT CASSTRDRVKLFF
TRBJ2-1 TRBV29-1 . TRBD2 TGCAGCGCCTCGGGAGCGGGGGGCTCTAATGAGCAGTTCTTC CSASGAGGSNEQFF
TRBJ2-7 TRBV9 . . TGTGCCAGCAGCGCGCTGCGGGACGGCTCCTACGAGCAGTACTTC CASSALRDGSYEQYF
TRBJ1-2 TRBV29-1 . . TGCAGCGCAAACCCGGGACGTGGCTACACCTTC CSANPGRGYTF
TRBJ2-7 TRBV15 . . TGTGCCACCAGCAGAGATATGGCGGGGTCCTACGAGCAGTACTTC CATSRDMAGSYEQYF
TRBJ2-7 TRBV29-1 . TRBD2 TGCAGCGTTGAGGGAGGGTGGGCTGAGCAGTACTTC CSVEGGWAEQYF
TRBJ1-6 TRBV5-1 few . TGCGCCAGCAGCTCCGACGGTTGGGAGGATTCACCCCTCCACTTT CASSSDGWEDSPLHF
TRBJ1-2 TRBV29-1 . . TGCAGCGTTGACACTAATAACTATGGCTACACCTTC CSVDTNNYGYTF